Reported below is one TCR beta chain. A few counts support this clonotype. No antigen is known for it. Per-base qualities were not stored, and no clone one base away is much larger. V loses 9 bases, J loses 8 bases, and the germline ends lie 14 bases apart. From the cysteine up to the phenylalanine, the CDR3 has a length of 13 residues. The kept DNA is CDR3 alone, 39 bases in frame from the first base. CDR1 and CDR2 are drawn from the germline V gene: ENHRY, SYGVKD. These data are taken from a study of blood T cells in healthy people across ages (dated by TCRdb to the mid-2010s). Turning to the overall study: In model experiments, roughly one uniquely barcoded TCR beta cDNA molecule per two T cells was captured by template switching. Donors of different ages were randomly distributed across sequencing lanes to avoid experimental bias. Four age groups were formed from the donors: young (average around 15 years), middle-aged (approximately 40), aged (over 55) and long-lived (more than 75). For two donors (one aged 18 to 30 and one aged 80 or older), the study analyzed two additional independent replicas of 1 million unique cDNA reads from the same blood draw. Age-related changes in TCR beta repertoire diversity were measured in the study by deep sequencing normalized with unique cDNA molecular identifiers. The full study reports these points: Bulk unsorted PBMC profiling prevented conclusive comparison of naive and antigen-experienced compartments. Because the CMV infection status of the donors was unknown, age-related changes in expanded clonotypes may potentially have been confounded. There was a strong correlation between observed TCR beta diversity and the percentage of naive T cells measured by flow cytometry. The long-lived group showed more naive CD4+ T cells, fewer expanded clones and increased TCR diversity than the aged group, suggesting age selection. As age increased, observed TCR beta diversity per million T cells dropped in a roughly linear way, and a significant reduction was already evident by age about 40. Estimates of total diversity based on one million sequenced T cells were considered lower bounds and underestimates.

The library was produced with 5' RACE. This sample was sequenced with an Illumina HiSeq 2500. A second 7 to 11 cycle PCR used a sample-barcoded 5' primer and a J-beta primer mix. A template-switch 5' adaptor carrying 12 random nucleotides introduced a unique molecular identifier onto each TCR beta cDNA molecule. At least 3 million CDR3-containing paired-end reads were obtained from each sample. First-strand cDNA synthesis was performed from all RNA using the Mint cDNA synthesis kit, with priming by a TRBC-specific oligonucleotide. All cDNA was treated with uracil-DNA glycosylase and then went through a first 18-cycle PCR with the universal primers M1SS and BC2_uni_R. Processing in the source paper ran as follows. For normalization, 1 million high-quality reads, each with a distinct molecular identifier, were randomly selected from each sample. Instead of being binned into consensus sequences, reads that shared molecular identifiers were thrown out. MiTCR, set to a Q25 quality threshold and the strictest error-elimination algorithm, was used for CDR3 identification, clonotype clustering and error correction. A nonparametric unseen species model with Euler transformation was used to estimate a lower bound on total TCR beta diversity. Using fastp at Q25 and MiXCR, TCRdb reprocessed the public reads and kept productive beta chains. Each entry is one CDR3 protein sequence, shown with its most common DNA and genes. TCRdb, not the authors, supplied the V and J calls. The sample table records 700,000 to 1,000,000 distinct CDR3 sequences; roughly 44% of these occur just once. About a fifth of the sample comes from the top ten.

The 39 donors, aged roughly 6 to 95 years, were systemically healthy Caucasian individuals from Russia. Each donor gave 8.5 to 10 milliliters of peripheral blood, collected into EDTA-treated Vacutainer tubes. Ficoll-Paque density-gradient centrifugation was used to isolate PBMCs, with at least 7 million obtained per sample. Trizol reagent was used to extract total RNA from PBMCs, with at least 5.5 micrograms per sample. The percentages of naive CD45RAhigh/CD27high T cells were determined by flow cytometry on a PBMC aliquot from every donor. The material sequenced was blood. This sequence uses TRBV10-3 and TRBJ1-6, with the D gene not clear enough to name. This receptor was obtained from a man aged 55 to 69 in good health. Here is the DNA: TGTGCCATGAGACCAGGATCAGATTCACCCCTCCACTTT. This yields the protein CAMRPGSDSPLHF.